The clone carrying this T cell receptor beta chain was observed a single time. The sample comes from a study of blood T cell repertoires in COVID-19. About the study: T cells, B-cell-depleted T cells, or PBMCs supplied cDNA or gDNA.

Germline lookup yields CDR1 SEHNR and CDR2 FQNEAQ (reference sequence). Trimming removed 5 bases at V and 9 bases at J, with 13 bases between. The CDR3 is 12 residues long. Original methodology: Amplification of reference gene primers was used by the study to estimate nucleated cell counts. Using immunoSEQ multiplex PCR, the repertoire was profiled, and TCRdb retains in-frame clones only, with some absent. V, J and clone size are those of that table, while D and trimming were read from the DNA. Among some 68,000 clones listed, 90% were seen once. Seattle patient enrollment occurred during active infection, with longitudinal follow-up thereafter.

The sequence was obtained from a man in his fifties with COVID-19, enrolled during active disease. The chain employs TRBV7-9 and TRBJ1-1; no clear D. The sample comprised peripheral blood. The chain's CDR3 is CASSPTGSKAFF. The CDR3 nucleotides are TGTGCCAGCAGCCCGACGGGGTCCAAAGCTTTCTTT.